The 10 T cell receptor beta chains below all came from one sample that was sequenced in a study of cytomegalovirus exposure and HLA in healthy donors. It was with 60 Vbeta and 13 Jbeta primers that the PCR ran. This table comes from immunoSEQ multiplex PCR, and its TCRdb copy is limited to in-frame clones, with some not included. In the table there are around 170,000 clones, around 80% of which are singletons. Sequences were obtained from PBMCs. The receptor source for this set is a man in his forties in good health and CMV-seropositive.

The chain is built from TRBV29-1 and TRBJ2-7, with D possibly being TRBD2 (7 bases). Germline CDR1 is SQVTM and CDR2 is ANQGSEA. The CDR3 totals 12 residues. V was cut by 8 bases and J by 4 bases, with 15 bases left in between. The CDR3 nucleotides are TGCAGCCCCTACGGGGGGCCTTACGAGCAGTACTTC. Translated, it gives CSPYGGPYEQYF.

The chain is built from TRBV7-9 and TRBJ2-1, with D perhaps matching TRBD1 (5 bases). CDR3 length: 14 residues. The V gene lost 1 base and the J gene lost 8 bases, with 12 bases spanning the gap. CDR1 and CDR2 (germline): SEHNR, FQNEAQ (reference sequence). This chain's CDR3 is CASSLEVRAHEQFF. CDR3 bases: TGTGCCAGCAGCTTAGAGGTCAGGGCCCATGAGCAGTTCTTC.

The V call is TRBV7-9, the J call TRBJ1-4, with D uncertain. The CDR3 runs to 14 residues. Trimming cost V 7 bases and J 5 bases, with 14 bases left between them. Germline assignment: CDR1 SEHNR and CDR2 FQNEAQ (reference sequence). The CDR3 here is CASNPLGGNEKLFF. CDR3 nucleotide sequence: TGTGCCAGCAACCCCCTGGGAGGCAATGAAAAACTGTTTTTT. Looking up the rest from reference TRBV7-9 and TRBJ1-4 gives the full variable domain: DTGVSQNPRHKITKRGQNVTFRCDPISEHNRLYWYRQTLGQGPEFLTYFQNEAQLEKSRLLSDRFSAERPKGSFSTLEIQRTEQGDSAMYLCASNPLGGNEKLFFGSGTQLSVL.

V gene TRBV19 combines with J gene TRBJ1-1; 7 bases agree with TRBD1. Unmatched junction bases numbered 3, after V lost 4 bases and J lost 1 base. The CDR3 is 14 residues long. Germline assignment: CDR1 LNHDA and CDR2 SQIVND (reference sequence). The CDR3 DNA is TGTGCCAGTAGTACGGACAGGAGGAACACTGAAGCTTTCTTT. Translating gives CASSTDRRNTEAFF.

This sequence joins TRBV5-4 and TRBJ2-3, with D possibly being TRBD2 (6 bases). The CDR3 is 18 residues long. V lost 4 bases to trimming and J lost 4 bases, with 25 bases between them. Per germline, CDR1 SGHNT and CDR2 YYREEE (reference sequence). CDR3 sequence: CASSPNLVGIGGADTQYF. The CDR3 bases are TGTGCCAGCAGCCCGAACTTAGTCGGGATAGGAGGGGCAGATACGCAGTATTTT.

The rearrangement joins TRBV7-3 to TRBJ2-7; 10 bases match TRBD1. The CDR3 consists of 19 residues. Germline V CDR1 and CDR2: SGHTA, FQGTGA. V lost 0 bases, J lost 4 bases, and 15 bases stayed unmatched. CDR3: CASSLTPRGFAGQGYEQYF. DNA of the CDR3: TGTGCCAGCAGCTTAACGCCCAGAGGGTTTGCGGGACAGGGGTACGAGCAGTACTTC.

The CDR3 sequence: CASSRDREGSYEQYF. In nucleotides, the CDR3 is TGTGCCAGCAGTCGGGACAGGGAGGGGTCCTACGAGCAGTACTTC. The rearrangement links TRBV6-5 to TRBJ2-7; 9 nucleotides match TRBD1. The CDR3 runs 15 residues. Germline CDR1 reads MNHEY; CDR2 reads SVGAGI. J gave up 1 base and V 5 bases, and 6 bases lay outside the gene matches.

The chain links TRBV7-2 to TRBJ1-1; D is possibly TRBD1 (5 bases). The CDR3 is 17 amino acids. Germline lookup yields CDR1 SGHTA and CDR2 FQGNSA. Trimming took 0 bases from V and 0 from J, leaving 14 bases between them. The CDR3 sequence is CASSLAVREGMNTEAFF. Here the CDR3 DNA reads TGTGCCAGCAGCTTAGCCGTCCGGGAGGGGATGAACACTGAAGCTTTCTTT.

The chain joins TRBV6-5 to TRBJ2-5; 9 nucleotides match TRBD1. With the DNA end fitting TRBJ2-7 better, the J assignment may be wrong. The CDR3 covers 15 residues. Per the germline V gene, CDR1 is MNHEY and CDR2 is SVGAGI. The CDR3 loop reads CASSYGTGPTYEQYF. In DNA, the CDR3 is TGTGCCAGCAGTTACGGGACAGGGCCTACCTACGAGCAGTACTTC.

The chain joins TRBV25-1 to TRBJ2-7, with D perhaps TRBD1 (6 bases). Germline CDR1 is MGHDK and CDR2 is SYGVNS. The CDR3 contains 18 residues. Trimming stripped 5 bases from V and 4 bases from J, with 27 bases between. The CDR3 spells CASSKRPAETGTRYEQYF. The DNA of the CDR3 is TGTGCCAGCAGTAAAAGGCCCGCTGAGACAGGCACACGGTACGAGCAGTACTTC.